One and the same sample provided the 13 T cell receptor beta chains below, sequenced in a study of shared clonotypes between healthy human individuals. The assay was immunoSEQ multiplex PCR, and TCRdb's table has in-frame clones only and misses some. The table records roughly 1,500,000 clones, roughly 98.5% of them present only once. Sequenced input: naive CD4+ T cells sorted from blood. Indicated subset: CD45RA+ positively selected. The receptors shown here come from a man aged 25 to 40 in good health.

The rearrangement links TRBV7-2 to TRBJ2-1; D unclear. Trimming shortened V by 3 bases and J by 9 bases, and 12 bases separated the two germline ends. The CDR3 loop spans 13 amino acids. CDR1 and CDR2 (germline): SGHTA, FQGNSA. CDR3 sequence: CASSLGGSSEQFF. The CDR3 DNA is TGTGCCAGCAGCTTGGGCGGTTCAAGTGAGCAGTTCTTC.

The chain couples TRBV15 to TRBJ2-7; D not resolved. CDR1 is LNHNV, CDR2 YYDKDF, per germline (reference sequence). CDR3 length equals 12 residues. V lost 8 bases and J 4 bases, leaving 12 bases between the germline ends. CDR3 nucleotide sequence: TGTGCCACCTCCTCCTCCCCGTACGAGCAGTACTTC. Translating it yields CATSSSPYEQYF.

The CDR3 reads CASSKGRNRRRPNLF. The CDR3, as DNA: TGTGCCAGCAGCAAAGGGCGTAACAGGAGACGACCAAACCTCTTC. The chain employs TRBV21-1 and TRBJ2-1; the table's D call TRBD1 went unverified against the DNA. TRBV21-1 is a pseudogene. This CDR3 has 15 amino acids.

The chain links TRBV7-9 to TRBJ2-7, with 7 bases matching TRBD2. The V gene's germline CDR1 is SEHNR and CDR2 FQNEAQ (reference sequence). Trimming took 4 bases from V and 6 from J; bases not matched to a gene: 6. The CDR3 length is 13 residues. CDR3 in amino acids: CASSSIPGGEQYF. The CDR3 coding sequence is TGTGCCAGCAGCTCGATCCCGGGGGGCGAGCAGTACTTC.

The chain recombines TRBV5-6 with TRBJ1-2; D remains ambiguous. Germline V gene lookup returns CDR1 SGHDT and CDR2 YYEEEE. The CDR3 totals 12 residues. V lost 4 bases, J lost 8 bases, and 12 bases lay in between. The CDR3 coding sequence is TGTGCCAGCAGCATAGGACTCTCGGGCTACACCTTC. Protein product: CASSIGLSGYTF.

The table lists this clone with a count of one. The CDR3 nucleotides read TGTGCCAGCAGTGATTCCCGGGGAGTTGAGCAGTTCTTC. Translated: CASSDSRGVEQFF. The chain couples TRBV2 to TRBJ2-1; TRBD2 might be the D (5 bases). Trimming left V 3 bases short and J 9 bases short, with 12 bases between. The CDR3 consists of 13 residues. Germline V gene sequence: CDR1 SNHLY, CDR2 FYNNEI.

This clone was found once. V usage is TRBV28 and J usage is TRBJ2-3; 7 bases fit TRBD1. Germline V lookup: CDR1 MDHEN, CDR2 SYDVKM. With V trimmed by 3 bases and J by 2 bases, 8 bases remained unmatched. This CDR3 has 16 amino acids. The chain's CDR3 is CASSFYPGQHTDTQYF. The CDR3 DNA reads TGTGCCAGCAGTTTTTATCCGGGACAGCACACAGATACGCAGTATTTT.

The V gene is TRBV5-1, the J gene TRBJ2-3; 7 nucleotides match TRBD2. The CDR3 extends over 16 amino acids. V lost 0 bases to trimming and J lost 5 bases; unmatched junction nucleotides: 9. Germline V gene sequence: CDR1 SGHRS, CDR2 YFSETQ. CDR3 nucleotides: TGCGCCAGCAGCTTGGCCGAGCGGGGAGCCAAAGATACGCAGTATTTT. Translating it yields CASSLAERGAKDTQYF.

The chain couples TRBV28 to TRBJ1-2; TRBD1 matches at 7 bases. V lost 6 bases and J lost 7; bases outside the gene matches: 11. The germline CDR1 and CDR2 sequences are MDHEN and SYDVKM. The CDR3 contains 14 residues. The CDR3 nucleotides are TGTGCCAGCAGCTACTCGACGACAGGGAGTGGCTACACCTTC. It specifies CASSYSTTGSGYTF.

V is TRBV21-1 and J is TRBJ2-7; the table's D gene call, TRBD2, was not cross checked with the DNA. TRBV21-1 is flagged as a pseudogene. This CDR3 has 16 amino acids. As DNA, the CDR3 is TGTGCCAGCAGCAAATACCGGGATCTCCCGTCCTACGAGCAGTACTTC. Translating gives CASSKYRDLPSYEQYF.

CDR3: CASRSDTATIGELFF. In DNA form, the CDR3 reads TGTGCCAGCAGATCCGACACCGCTACCATCGGGGAGCTGTTTTTT. The rearrangement uses TRBV2 and TRBJ2-2; D gene ambiguous. The CDR3 has 15 amino acids. With 6 bases removed from V and 7 bases from J, the gap between germline ends came to 18 bases. Per germline, CDR1 SNHLY and CDR2 FYNNEI.

Written as DNA, the CDR3 is TGTGCCAGCAGCTTAGGTCAGGGTCTCACAACTAATGAAAAACTGTTTTTT. Its protein product is CASSLGQGLTTNEKLFF. The rearrangement uses TRBV7-9 and TRBJ1-4; D is perhaps TRBD1 (5 bases). Germline V gene data show CDR1 as SEHNR and CDR2 as FQNEAQ (reference sequence). CDR3 size: 17 residues. The V end lost 1 base, the J end lost 0 bases, and 12 bases lay between the germline ends.

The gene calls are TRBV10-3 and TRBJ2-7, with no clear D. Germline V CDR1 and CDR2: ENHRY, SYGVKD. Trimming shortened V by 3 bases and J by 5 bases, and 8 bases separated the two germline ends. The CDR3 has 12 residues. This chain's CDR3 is CAISEQRDEQYF. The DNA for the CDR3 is TGTGCCATCAGTGAACAGCGAGACGAGCAGTACTTC.